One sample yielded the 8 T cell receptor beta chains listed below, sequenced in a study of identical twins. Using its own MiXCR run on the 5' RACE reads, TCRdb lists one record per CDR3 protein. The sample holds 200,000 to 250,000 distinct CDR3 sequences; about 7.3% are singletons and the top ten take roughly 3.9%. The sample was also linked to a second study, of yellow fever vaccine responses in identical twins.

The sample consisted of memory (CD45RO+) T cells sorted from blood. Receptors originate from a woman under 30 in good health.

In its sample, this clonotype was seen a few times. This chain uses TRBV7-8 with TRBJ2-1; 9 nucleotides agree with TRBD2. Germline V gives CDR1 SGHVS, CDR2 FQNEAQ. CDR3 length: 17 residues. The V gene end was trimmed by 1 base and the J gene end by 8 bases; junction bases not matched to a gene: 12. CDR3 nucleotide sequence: TGTGCCAGCAGCTTAGGATCTGGCGGGGGGGCTATAGATGAGCAGTTCTTC. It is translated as CASSLGSGGGAIDEQFF.

As DNA, the CDR3 is TGCGCCAGCAGCCAATGGACGGGGAACACCGGGGAGCTGTTTTTT. Its translation is CASSQWTGNTGELFF. The V and J genes are TRBV5-1 and TRBJ2-2; D unresolved. The germline V and J ends were trimmed by 4 bases and 1 base, with 11 bases remaining between them. Germline V gene lookup returns CDR1 SGHRS and CDR2 YFSETQ. CDR3 size: 15 residues.

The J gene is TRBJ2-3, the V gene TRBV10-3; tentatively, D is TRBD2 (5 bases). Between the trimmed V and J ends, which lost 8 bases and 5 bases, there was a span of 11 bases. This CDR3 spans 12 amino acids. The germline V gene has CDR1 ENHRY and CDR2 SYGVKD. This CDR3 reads CAISGGQDTQYF. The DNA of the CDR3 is TGTGCCATCTCTGGCGGGCAAGATACGCAGTATTTT.

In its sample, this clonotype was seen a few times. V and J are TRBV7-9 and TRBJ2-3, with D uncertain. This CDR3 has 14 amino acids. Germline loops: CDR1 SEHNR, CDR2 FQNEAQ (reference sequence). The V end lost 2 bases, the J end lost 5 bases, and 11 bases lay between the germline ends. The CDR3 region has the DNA TGTGCCAGCAGCTTACATGAGAAGGTAGATACGCAGTATTTT. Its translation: CASSLHEKVDTQYF.

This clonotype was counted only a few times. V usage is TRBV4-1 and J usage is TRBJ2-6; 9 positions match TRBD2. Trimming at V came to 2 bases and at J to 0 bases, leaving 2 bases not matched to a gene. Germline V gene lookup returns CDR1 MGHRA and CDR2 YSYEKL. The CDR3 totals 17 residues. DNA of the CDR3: TGCGCCAGCAGCCAATTAGCGGGGGACTCTGGGGCCAACGTCCTGACTTTC. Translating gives CASSQLAGDSGANVLTF.

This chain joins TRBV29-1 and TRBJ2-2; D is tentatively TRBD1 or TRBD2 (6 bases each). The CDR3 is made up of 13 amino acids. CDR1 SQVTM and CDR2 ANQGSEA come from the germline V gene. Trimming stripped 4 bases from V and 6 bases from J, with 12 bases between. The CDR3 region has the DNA TGCAGCGTTGGGTACAGGGAGGCCGGGGAGCTGTTTTTT. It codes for CSVGYREAGELFF.

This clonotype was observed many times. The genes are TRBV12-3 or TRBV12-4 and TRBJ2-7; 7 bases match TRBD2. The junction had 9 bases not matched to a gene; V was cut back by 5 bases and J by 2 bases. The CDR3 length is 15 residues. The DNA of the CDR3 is TGTGCCAGCAGTGACCCCGGGACTACCACCTACGAGCAGTACTTC. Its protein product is CASSDPGTTTYEQYF.

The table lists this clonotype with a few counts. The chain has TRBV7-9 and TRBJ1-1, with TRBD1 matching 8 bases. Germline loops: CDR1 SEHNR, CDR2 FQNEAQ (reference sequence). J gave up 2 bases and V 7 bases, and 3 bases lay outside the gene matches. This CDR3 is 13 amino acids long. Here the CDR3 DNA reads TGTGCCAGCACGACAGGGGCTAACACTGAAGCTTTCTTT. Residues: CASTTGANTEAFF. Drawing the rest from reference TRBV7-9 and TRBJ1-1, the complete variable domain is DTGVSQNPRHKITKRGQNVTFRCDPISEHNRLYWYRQTLGQGPEFLTYFQNEAQLEKSRLLSDRFSAERPKGSFSTLEIQRTEQGDSAMYLCASTTGANTEAFFGQGTRLTVV.